Given below is one T cell receptor (beta chain) in context. Its specificity is not known. The data are from a study of response to subunit inactivated influenza vaccine. Study findings and constraints: The authors put forward the suggestion that each seasonal influenza vaccination may bring in only a limited number of new T cells.

In TCRdb, the RT-PCR reads were re-called with MiXCR into one record per CDR3 protein. The table has roughly 500,000 distinct CDR3 sequences, more than 15% seen once. This specimen consisted of CD4+ T cells sorted from PBMCs, obtained roughly 24 months after vaccination. This TCR was sampled from a man between 50 and 69 years old who received an inactivated influenza vaccine.

Written as DNA, the CDR3 is TGTGCCAGCAGCCCCGGGATCCCCAATGAAAAACTGTTTTTT. It yields the protein CASSPGIPNEKLFF. V and J are TRBV5-4 and TRBJ1-4; D unresolved. The V end was cut by 4 bases, the J end by 5 bases, with 12 bases between. Germline V gene sequence: CDR1 SGHNT, CDR2 YYREEE (reference sequence). There are 14 residues in the CDR3.